This TCR beta chain was sequenced in a study of blood T cells in healthy people across ages. Findings of the study overall: With age, beta diversity per million T cells declined roughly linearly, significantly by over 35.

The second PCR ran roughly 6 to 11 cycles with a sample-barcoded 5' primer and J-beta primers. Each CDR3 protein gets one entry after TCRdb re-called the 5' RACE reads with MiXCR. The top ten hold less than 2.5% of the sample, which has over 1.5 million distinct CDR3 sequences, around half seen once. The CDR3 contains 15 residues. The germline CDR1 and CDR2 sequences are SEHNR and FQNEAQ (reference sequence). Trimming shortened V by 5 bases and J by 7 bases, and 20 bases separated the two germline ends. Each donor had around 9.2 milliliters of peripheral blood drawn. In each sample, at least 7 million PBMCs were isolated. In regard to this clonotype: As yet, its antigen is unknown.

The TCR originated in a woman in her thirties or forties in good health. The sequencing input was blood. The V and J genes are TRBV7-9 and TRBJ1-2; weak D call: TRBD1 (5 bases). CDR3 DNA: TGTGCCAGCAGCCAGGGCACAGCCGGAACTGGTGGCTACACCTTC. It is translated as CASSQGTAGTGGYTF.